Detailed here is one TCR beta chain. This entry is derived from a study of blood T cell repertoires in COVID-19. Study as a whole: The origin of the acute and convalescent COVID-19 samples was the United States, Italy and Spain.

Some clones are missing from TCRdb's copy, which holds only in-frame ones; the method was immunoSEQ multiplex PCR. Counted here are some 200,000 clones, more than 75% occurring once; the ten biggest clones make up approximately 6.1%. CDR1 SEHNR and CDR2 FQNEAQ come from the germline V gene (reference sequence). The trim removed 5 bases at V and 4 bases at J, leaving 8 bases unmatched. The CDR3 spans 15 residues. The clonotype comes from a man older than 75 with acute or convalescent COVID-19. The chain is built from TRBV7-9 and TRBJ2-5; 9 nucleotides line up with TRBD1. The source material was peripheral blood. As DNA, the CDR3 is TGTGCCAGCAGCGCACCGGGACAGGGAGTAGAGACCCAGTACTTC. It is translated as CASSAPGQGVETQYF.